Presented here are 7 T cell receptor beta chains from one specimen sequenced in a study of blood T cells in healthy people across ages. Next came a second PCR, run for about 7 to 12 cycles, which used a sample-barcoded 5' primer along with a J-beta primer mix. Each CDR3 protein is one row after TCRdb ran MiXCR on the 5' RACE reads. The sample includes hundreds of thousands of distinct CDR3 sequences, roughly 41% of them seen just once. The sequenced sample was blood. Every receptor here comes from a woman in her sixties in good health.

The sample holds a few counts of this clonotype. The V and J genes are TRBV3-1 and TRBJ1-1; no clear D gene. This CDR3 has 16 residues. CDR1 and CDR2 from the germline V gene are LGHDT and YNNKEL (reference sequence). With 0 bases removed from V and 0 bases from J, the gap between germline ends came to 11 bases. The CDR3, as DNA: TGTGCCAGCAGCCAAGAGAGGTTAAGTTTGAACACTGAAGCTTTCTTT. Translation: CASSQERLSLNTEAFF.

The CDR3 sequence is CASSFSRVGTF. The CDR3 region has the DNA TGTGCCAGCAGTTTTAGCAGGGTCGGCACCTTC. The V call is TRBV12-3 or TRBV12-4, the J call TRBJ1-2, with D possibly matching TRBD1 (5 bases). The V end was cut by 3 bases, the J end by 13 bases, with 12 bases between. The CDR3 has 11 residues.

The chain employs TRBV20-1 and TRBJ2-2; TRBD2 matches at 9 bases. Germline V gene lookup returns CDR1 DFQATT and CDR2 SNEGSKA (reference sequence). Losses at the gene ends were 1 base for V and 4 bases for J; bases not matched to a gene: 7. This CDR3 is 16 amino acids long. The CDR3 protein is CSARVGGRAFTGELFF. The CDR3 DNA follows: TGCAGTGCTAGAGTTGGCGGGAGGGCCTTCACCGGGGAGCTGTTTTTT.

The chain couples TRBV20-1 to TRBJ2-7; TRBD2 aligns across 7 bases. The last part of the DNA fits TRBJ2-5 better; the J call may be wrong. Per the germline V gene, CDR1 is DFQATT and CDR2 is SNEGSKA (reference sequence). The CDR3 sequence is 14 residues long. The CDR3 here is CSAFGGGGWETQYF. CDR3 coding DNA: TGCAGTGCTTTCGGTGGGGGGGGTTGGGAGACCCAGTACTTC.

The chain employs TRBV5-1 and TRBJ2-3; 10 positions match TRBD2. V was pared by 0 bases and J by 10 bases, with 11 bases of the junction left unmatched. This CDR3 is 16 amino acids long. The germline CDR1 and CDR2 sequences are SGHRS and YFSETQ. The CDR3 DNA reads as TGCGCCAGCAGCTTGGTTCCTAGCGGGGGAACTGATGCGCAGTATTTT. Translated: CASSLVPSGGTDAQYF.

This clonotype was observed a few times. The chain combines TRBV20-1 with TRBJ2-5; D gene unclear. V dropped 0 bases and J dropped 0 bases, with 14 bases sitting between them. The germline V gene has CDR1 DFQATT and CDR2 SNEGSKA (reference sequence). The CDR3 is made up of 16 amino acids. The chain's CDR3 is CSARDPSPNHQETQYF. The CDR3, as DNA: TGCAGTGCTAGAGATCCGAGCCCGAACCACCAAGAGACCCAGTACTTC.

The chain combines TRBV6-2 or TRBV6-3 with TRBJ2-5; possible D gene TRBD2, 5 bases. V lost 0 bases and J 11 bases, leaving 22 bases between the germline ends. Germline values: CDR1 MNHEY, CDR2 SVGEGT. CDR3 length equals 16 residues. CDR3 nucleotide sequence: TGTGCCAGCAGTTACTCGCCGGGGTCTGTCAACAATGAGCAGTACTTC. It specifies CASSYSPGSVNNEQYF.